This record concerns one T cell receptor beta chain sequence. The data stem from a study of blood T cell repertoires in COVID-19. Study-level background: From the United States, Italy and Spain came samples of acute and convalescent COVID-19. Sources were T cells, B-cell-depleted T cells, or PBMCs; the material itself was cDNA or gDNA.

Original methodology: Estimated nucleated cell counts came from reference gene primer amplification. Assay used: immunoSEQ multiplex PCR; TCRdb lists only in-frame clones, some missing. For V, J and clone size, that table is used; D and trimming come from the DNA. The sample carries about 68,000 clones, almost 85% recorded once. With 5 bases removed from V and 0 bases from J, the gap between germline ends came to 8 bases. CDR1 is SEHNR, CDR2 FQNEAQ, per germline (reference sequence). The CDR3 length is 14 residues. The chain recombines TRBV7-9 with TRBJ1-3; the D gene is possibly TRBD1 (5 bases). This sequence originates from a man aged 50 to 60 with active COVID-19. The material sequenced was peripheral blood. The DNA for the CDR3 is TGTGCCAGCAGCGGGGCACCCTCTGGAAACACCATATATTTT. Its protein product is CASSGAPSGNTIYF. The variable domain in full, with the rest retrieved from reference TRBV7-9 and TRBJ1-3, is DTGVSQNPRHKITKRGQNVTFRCDPISEHNRLYWYRQTLGQGPEFLTYFQNEAQLEKSRLLSDRFSAERPKGSFSTLEIQRTEQGDSAMYLCASSGAPSGNTIYFGEGSWLTVV.